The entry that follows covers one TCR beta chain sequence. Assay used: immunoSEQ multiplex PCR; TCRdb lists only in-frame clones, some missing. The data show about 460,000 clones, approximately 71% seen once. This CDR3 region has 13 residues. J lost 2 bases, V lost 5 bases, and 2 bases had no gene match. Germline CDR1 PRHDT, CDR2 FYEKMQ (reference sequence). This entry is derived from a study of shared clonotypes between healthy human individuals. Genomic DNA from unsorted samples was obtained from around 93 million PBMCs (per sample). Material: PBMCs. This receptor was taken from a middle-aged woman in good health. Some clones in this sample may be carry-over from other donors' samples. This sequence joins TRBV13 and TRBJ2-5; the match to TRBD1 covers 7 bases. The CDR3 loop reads CASSPGQQETQYF. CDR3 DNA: TGTGCCAGCAGCCCGGGACAGCAAGAGACCCAGTACTTC.